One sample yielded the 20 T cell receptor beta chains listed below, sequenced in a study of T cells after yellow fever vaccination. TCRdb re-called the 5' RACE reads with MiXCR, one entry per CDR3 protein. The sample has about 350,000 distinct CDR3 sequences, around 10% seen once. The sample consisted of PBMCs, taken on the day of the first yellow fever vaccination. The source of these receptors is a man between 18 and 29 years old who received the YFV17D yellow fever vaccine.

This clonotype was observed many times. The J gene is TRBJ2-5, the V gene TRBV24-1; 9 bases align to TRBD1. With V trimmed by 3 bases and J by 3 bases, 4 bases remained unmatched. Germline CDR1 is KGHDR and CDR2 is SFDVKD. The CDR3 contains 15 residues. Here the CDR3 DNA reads TGTGCCACCAGTGATCCGGGACAGGGAAAAGAGACCCAGTACTTC. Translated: CATSDPGQGKETQYF.

CDR3 residues: CASIQGTSGGRSYNEQFF. The CDR3 region has the DNA TGTGCCAGCATTCAAGGGACTAGCGGGGGGAGATCCTACAATGAGCAGTTCTTC. The V gene is TRBV12-3 or TRBV12-4, the J gene TRBJ2-1; 15 nucleotides align to TRBD2. Germline trimming cut 7 bases from V and 1 base from J; bases unmatched to any gene: 8. The CDR3 is made up of 18 amino acids.

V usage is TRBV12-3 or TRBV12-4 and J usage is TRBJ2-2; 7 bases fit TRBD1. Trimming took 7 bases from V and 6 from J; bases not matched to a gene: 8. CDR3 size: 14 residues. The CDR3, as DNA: TGTGCCAGCACCCACGGGACAGTTGCCGGGGAGCTGTTTTTT. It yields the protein CASTHGTVAGELFF.

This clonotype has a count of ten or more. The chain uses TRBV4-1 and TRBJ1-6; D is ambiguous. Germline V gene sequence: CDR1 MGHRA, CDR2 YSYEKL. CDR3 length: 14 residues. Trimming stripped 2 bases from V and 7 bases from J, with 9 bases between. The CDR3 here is CASSQMGRNSPLHF. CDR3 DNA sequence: TGCGCCAGCAGCCAAATGGGTAGGAATTCACCCCTCCACTTT.

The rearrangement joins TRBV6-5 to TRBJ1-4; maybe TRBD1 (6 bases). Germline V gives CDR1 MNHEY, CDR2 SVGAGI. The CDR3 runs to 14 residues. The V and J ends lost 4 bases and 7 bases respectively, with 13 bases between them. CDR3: CASSSYRVGEKLFF. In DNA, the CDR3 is TGTGCCAGCAGTTCCTACAGGGTCGGTGAAAAACTGTTTTTT.

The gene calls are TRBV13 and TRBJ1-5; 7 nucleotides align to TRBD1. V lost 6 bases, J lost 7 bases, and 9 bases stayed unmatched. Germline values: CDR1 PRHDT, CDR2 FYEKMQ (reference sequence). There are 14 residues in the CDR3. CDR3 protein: CASSRRDSGQPQHF. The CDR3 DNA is TGTGCCAGCAGTCGCCGGGACAGCGGGCAGCCCCAGCATTTT. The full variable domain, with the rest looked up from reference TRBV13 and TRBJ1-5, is AAGVIQSPRHLIKEKRETATLKCYPIPRHDTVYWYQQGPGQDPQFLISFYEKMQSDKGSIPDRFSAQQFSDYHSELNMSSLELGDSALYFCASSRRDSGQPQHFGDGTRLSIL.

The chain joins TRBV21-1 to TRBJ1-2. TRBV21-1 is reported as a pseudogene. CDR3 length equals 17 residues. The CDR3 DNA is TGTGCCAGCAGCAAAGACTTAAGCACACGGATCCGCAATGGCTACACCTTC. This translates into CASSKDLSTRIRNGYTF.

The CDR3 sequence is CSARPVQDSNEKLFF. CDR3 nucleotide sequence: TGCAGTGCTAGACCGGTACAGGACTCTAATGAAAAACTGTTTTTT. This chain connects TRBV20-1 to TRBJ1-4, with D perhaps matching TRBD1 (5 bases). Deletions cut 2 bases from V and 3 bases from J, with 13 bases between. CDR3 size: 15 residues. Germline-derived CDR1 and CDR2 are DFQATT and SNEGSKA (reference sequence).

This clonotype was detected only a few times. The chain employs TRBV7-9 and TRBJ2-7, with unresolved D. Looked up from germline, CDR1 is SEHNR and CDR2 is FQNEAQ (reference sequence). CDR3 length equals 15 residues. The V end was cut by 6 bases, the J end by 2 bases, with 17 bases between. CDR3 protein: CASSLSRGRTYEQYF. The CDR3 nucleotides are TGTGCCAGCAGTCTATCCCGTGGACGGACCTACGAGCAGTACTTC.

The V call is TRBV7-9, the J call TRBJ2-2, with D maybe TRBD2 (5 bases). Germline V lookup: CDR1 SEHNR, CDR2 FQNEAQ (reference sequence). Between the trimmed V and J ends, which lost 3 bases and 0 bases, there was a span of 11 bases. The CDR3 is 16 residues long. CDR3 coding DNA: TGTGCCAGCAGCTTTGCCCGCGGGCCGAACACCGGGGAGCTGTTTTTT. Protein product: CASSFARGPNTGELFF.

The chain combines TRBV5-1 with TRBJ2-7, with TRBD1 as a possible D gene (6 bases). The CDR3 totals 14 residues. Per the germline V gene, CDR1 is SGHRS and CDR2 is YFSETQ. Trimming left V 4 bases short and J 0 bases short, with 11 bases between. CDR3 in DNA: TGCGCCAGCAGCGTTCAGGACAGCTCCTACGAGCAGTACTTC. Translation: CASSVQDSSYEQYF.

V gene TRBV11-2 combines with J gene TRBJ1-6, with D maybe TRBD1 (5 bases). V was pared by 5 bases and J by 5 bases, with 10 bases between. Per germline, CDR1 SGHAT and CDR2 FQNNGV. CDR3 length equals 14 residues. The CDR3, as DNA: TGTGCCAGCAGCCCGACAGATAATAATTCACCCCTCCACTTT. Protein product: CASSPTDNNSPLHF.

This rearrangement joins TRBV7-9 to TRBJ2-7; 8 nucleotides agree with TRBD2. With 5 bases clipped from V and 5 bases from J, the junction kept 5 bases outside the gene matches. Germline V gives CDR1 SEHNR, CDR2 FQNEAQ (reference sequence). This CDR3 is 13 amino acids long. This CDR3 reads CASSRERGNEQYV. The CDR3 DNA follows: TGTGCCAGCAGCCGAGAGCGGGGGAACGAGCAGTACGTC.

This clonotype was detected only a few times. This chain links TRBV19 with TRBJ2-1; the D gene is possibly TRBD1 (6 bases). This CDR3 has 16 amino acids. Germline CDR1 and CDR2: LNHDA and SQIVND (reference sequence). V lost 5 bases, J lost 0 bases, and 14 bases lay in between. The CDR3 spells CASSLSPDSSYNEQFF. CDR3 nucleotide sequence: TGTGCCAGTAGTCTCTCCCCGGACAGCTCCTACAATGAGCAGTTCTTC.

The CDR3 is CASNKQGAGEQYF. The CDR3 DNA reads TGTGCCAGCAATAAACAGGGGGCGGGCGAGCAGTACTTC. The chain employs TRBV27 and TRBJ2-7; TRBD1 matches at 9 bases. V was pared by 7 bases and J by 6 bases, with 7 bases of the junction left unmatched. Germline CDR1 is MNHEY and CDR2 is SMNVEV (reference sequence). This CDR3 has 13 amino acids.

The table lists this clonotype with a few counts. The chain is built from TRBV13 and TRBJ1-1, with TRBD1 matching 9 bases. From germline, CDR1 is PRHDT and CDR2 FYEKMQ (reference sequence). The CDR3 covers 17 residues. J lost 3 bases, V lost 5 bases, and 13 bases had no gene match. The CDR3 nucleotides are TGTGCCAGCAGCCCGGACAGGGGAAGAGGTAGGGACACTGAAGCTTTCTTT. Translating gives CASSPDRGRGRDTEAFF.

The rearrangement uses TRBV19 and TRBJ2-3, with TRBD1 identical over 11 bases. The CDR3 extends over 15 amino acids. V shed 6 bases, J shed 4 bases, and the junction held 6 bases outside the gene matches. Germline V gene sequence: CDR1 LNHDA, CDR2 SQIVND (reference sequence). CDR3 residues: CASSYGTGGADTQYF. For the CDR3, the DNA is TGTGCCAGTAGCTATGGGACAGGGGGAGCAGATACGCAGTATTTT. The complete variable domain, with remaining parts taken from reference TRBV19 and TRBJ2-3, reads DGGITQSPKYLFRKEGQNVTLSCEQNLNHDAMYWYRQDPGQGLRLIYYSQIVNDFQKGDIAEGYSVSREKKESFPLTVTSAQKNPTAFYLCASSYGTGGADTQYFGPGTRLTVL.

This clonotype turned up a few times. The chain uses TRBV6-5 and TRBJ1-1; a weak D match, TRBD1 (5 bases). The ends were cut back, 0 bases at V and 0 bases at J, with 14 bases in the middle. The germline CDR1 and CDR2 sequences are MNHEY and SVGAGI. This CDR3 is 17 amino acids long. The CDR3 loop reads CASSYSLGTEMNTEAFF. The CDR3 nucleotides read TGTGCCAGCAGTTACTCCCTTGGGACGGAGATGAACACTGAAGCTTTCTTT.

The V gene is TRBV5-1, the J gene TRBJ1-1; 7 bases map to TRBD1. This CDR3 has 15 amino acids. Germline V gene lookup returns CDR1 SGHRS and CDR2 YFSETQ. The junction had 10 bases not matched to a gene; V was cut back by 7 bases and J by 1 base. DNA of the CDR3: TGCGCCAGCTTTAACACAGGGGCCCAGAACACTGAAGCTTTCTTT. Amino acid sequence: CASFNTGAQNTEAFF. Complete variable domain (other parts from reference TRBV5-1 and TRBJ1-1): KAGVTQTPRYLIKTRGQQVTLSCSPISGHRSVSWYQQTPGQGLQFLFEYFSETQRNKGNFPGRFSGRQFSNSRSEMNVSTLELGDSALYLCASFNTGAQNTEAFFGQGTRLTVV.

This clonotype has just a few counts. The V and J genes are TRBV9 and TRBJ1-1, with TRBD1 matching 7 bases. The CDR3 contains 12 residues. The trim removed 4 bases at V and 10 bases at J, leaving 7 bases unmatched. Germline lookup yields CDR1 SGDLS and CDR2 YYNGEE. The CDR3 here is CASSPDRVGAFF. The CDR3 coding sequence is TGTGCCAGCAGCCCCGACAGGGTAGGAGCTTTCTTT.